A selection of T cell receptor beta chains follows, all from one sample in a study of shared clonotypes between healthy human individuals. The protocol was immunoSEQ multiplex PCR, while the TCRdb copy is restricted to in-frame clones and leaves out a portion. Of more than 550,000 clones in the sample, 90% were seen once. The sequenced material came from memory CD8+ T cells from PBMCs. The receptors stem from a man between 18 and 29 years old in good health. Some clones in this sample may be carry-over from other donors' samples. Both conserved end residues are part of each CDR3. Fields, in order: clone size, V gene, J gene, D gene, CDR3 DNA, CDR3 protein. The D gene is left open where the match is weak. Only some rows state a clone size, as once, few, many or a class for expanded clones.

clone_size: NA
v_call: TRBV7-9
j_call: TRBJ1-6
d_call: NA
cdr3_nt: TGTGCCAGCAGCTCCACGGGGGACTTTAATTCACCCCTCCACTTT
cdr3_aa: CASSSTGDFNSPLHF

clone_size: NA
v_call: TRBV6-1
j_call: TRBJ1-1
d_call: NA
cdr3_nt: TGTGCCACCCTATGGGGCAGGGGGAACACTGAAGCTTTCTTT
cdr3_aa: CATLWGRGNTEAFF

clone_size: NA
v_call: TRBV7-2
j_call: TRBJ2-7
d_call: NA
cdr3_nt: TGTGCCAGCAGTTCCGGGGCCGGCTACGAGCAGTACTTC
cdr3_aa: CASSSGAGYEQYF

clone_size: NA
v_call: TRBV4-1
j_call: TRBJ2-2
d_call: NA
cdr3_nt: TGCGCCAGCAGCCAAGGCACCGGGACACAGAACACCGGGGAGCTGTTTTTT
cdr3_aa: CASSQGTGTQNTGELFF

clone_size: NA
v_call: TRBV9
j_call: TRBJ2-1
d_call: NA
cdr3_nt: TGTGCCAGCAGCCCGTGGGGAGTAGAGCAGTTCTTC
cdr3_aa: CASSPWGVEQFF

clone_size: NA
v_call: TRBV5-1
j_call: TRBJ2-7
d_call: TRBD1
cdr3_nt: TGCGCCAGCAGCTTTTTCGCCGGGACAGGGTACTACGAGCAGTACTTC
cdr3_aa: CASSFFAGTGYYEQYF

clone_size: once
v_call: TRBV28
j_call: TRBJ1-1
d_call: NA
cdr3_nt: TGTGCCAGCAGTTTAAATTCGGGTGGCACTGAAGCTTTCTTT
cdr3_aa: CASSLNSGGTEAFF

clone_size: NA
v_call: TRBV27
j_call: TRBJ2-7
d_call: NA
cdr3_nt: TGTGCCAGCAGTTTATGGACCTCCCCCCAGAACGAGCAGTACTTC
cdr3_aa: CASSLWTSPQNEQYF

clone_size: NA
v_call: TRBV15
j_call: TRBJ1-5
d_call: NA
cdr3_nt: TGTGCCACCAGCACGGGTCTACTAAGCAATCAGCCCCAGCATTTT
cdr3_aa: CATSTGLLSNQPQHF

clone_size: NA
v_call: TRBV6-5
j_call: TRBJ1-2
d_call: TRBD1
cdr3_nt: TGTGCCAGCAGTTACTTCAGACAGGGGGCAGGGGGCTACACCTTC
cdr3_aa: CASSYFRQGAGGYTF

clone_size: NA
v_call: TRBV10-3
j_call: TRBJ2-7
d_call: TRBD1
cdr3_nt: TGTGCCATCAGTGACCGGGACAGGATGTCCTACGAGCAGTACTTC
cdr3_aa: CAISDRDRMSYEQYF